These T cell receptor beta chains were read from a single sample in a study of blood T cell repertoires in COVID-19. Measured with immunoSEQ multiplex PCR; TCRdb has only the in-frame clones, and not every one. The sample has fewer than 200,000 clones, approximately 84% seen once. Sample: PBMCs or T cells enriched from blood (not recorded which). The receptor set was obtained from a human donor with acute COVID-19. The donor label of this sample is uncertain. The CDR3 runs from the conserved cysteine through the conserved F or W. D genes are given only for firm matches. A clone size is listed for some rows: how often the clone was seen (once, few, many), or a class if it is expanded.

d_gene	v_gene	abundance	j_gene	CDR3nt	CDR3aa
.	TRBV7-9	.	TRBJ2-1	TGTGCCAGCAGCTTAGGGGCGCAGAGGGTCAATGAGCAGTTCTTC	CASSLGAQRVNEQFF
.	TRBV5-4	few	TRBJ1-5	TGTGCCAGCAGCGTAAGTCCGGGGGACAATCAGCCCCAGCATTTT	CASSVSPGDNQPQHF
TRBD1	TRBV19	once	TRBJ2-7	TGTGCCAGTAGTATAAGGACAGGGGGCCACTACGAGCAGTACTTC	CASSIRTGGHYEQYF
TRBD1	TRBV6-6	.	TRBJ1-2	TGTGCCAGCAGTTACTATTTGGGACAGGGATCTTCTGGCTACACCTTC	CASSYYLGQGSSGYTF
.	TRBV27	few	TRBJ1-1	TGTGCCAGCAGTGCCACGGAGGACACTGAAGCTTTCTTT	CASSATEDTEAFF
.	TRBV27	.	TRBJ2-2	TGTGCCAGCAGTACGAGCGGCGGGGAGCTGTTTTTT	CASSTSGGELFF
.	TRBV7-9	.	TRBJ2-5	TGTGCCAGCAGCTTAGCAGGGGCCGAGACCCAGTACTTC	CASSLAGAETQYF
TRBD1	TRBV28	.	TRBJ1-6	TGTGCCAGCAGTTTTGGGGACAGGGGGGATTCACCCCTCCACTTT	CASSFGDRGDSPLHF
.	TRBV9	.	TRBJ1-6	TGTGCCAGCAGCGTAGCTACAGGGACTAATTCACCCCTCCACTTT	CASSVATGTNSPLHF
.	TRBV5-4	.	TRBJ2-5	TGTGCCAGCAGCTTCGATAGAAGACAAGAGACCCAGTACTTC	CASSFDRRQETQYF
.	TRBV11-2	.	TRBJ2-1	TGTGCCAGCAGAACGTCAGGAAGAGAATACAATGAGCAGTTCTTC	CASRTSGREYNEQFF
.	TRBV7-3	.	TRBJ2-1	TGTGCCAGCAGCTCAGGGGACGGCGGCCCCTACAATGAGCAGTTCTTC	CASSSGDGGPYNEQFF
.	TRBV7-8	.	TRBJ1-2	TGTGCCAGCAGTCCATCCCGGGACACCCCCTATGGCTACACCTTC	CASSPSRDTPYGYTF
.	TRBV20-1	.	TRBJ1-2	TGCAGTGCTAGTCGGGGGGGGGCCAGCTATGGCTACACCTTC	CSASRGGASYGYTF
.	TRBV19	.	TRBJ1-2	TGTGCCAGTAGTATCGAGGCGGGAAACTATGGCTACACCTTC	CASSIEAGNYGYTF
.	TRBV5-5	.	TRBJ2-7	TGTGCCAGCAGCCTCGAACAGGGGGGGTCCTACGAGCAGTACTTC	CASSLEQGGSYEQYF
.	TRBV11-2	.	TRBJ2-7	TGTGCCAGCAGCTTAGAAAACAGGGACCACGAGCAGTACTTC	CASSLENRDHEQYF
.	TRBV21-1	.	TRBJ1-2	TGTGCCAGCAGCAAAGGGGGGACAGGAGCTAACTATGGCTACACCTTC	CASSKGGTGANYGYTF
TRBD1	TRBV2	once	TRBJ1-4	TGTGCCAGCCTGATCCTGGAGGCCAGAAAAGGGGGCGTGGATGAAAAACTGTTTTTT	CASLILEARKGGVDEKLFF
.	TRBV30	.	TRBJ1-2	TGTGCCTGGACTAAGGGGGTTGAGGGCTACACCTTC	CAWTKGVEGYTF